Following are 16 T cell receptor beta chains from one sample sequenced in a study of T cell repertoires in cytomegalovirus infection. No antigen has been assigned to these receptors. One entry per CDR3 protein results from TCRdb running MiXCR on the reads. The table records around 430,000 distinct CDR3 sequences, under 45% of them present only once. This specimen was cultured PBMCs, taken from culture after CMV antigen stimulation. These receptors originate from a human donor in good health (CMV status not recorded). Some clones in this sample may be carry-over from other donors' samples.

CDR3 sequence (DNA): TGTGCCAGCAGCCTGACCCGTCTAGGAGAAAAGTGCACCTTC. This encodes CASSLTRLGEKCTF. This chain joins TRBV6-1 and TRBJ1-2; D ambiguous. Trimming stripped 6 bases from V and 13 bases from J, with 24 bases between. Germline assignment: CDR1 MNHNS and CDR2 SASEGT. The CDR3 has 14 residues.

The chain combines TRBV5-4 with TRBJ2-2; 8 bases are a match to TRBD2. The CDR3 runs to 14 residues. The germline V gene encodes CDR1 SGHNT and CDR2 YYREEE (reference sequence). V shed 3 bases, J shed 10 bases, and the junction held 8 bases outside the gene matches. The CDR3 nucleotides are TGTGCCAGCAGCTCGGGACTAGTCTGGGAGGAGCTGTTTTTT. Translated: CASSSGLVWEELFF.

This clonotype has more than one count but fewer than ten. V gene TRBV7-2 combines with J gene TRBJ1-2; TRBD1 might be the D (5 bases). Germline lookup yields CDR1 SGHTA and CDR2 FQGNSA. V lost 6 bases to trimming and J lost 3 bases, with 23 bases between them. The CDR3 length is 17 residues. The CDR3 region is CASRVVSGGGLDYGYTF. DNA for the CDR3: TGTGCCAGCAGAGTAGTCTCGGGGGGGGGACTCGACTATGGCTACACCTTC.

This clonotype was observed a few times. The CDR3 reads CASSPDRAGQPQHF. The DNA for the CDR3 is TGTGCCAGCAGCCCGGACAGGGCGGGACAGCCCCAGCATTTT. This chain joins TRBV7-8 and TRBJ1-5; 8 positions match TRBD1. The CDR3 totals 14 residues. Germline CDR1 and CDR2: SGHVS and FQNEAQ. J gave up 7 bases and V 5 bases, and 7 bases lay outside the gene matches.

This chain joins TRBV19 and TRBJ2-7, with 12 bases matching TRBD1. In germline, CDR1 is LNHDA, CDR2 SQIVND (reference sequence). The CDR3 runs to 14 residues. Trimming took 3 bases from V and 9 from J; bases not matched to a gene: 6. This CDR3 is CASSMWDRGPGQYF. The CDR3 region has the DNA TGTGCCAGTAGTATGTGGGACAGGGGGCCTGGGCAGTACTTC.

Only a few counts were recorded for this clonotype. CDR3 coding DNA: TGTGCCAGCTCACCCCGGGACAGTCAAGAAGCTTTCTTT. This gives the protein CASSPRDSQEAFF. The chain couples TRBV18 to TRBJ1-1; 7 bases align to TRBD1. Unmatched junction bases numbered 6, after V lost 3 bases and J lost 8 bases. The CDR3 runs to 13 residues. Germline V gives CDR1 KGHSH, CDR2 LQKENI.

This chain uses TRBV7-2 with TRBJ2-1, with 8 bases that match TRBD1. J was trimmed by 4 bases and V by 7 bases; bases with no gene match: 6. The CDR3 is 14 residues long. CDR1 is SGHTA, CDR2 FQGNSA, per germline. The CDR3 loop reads CASKRQGQYNEQFF. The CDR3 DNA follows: TGTGCCAGCAAGAGACAGGGGCAATACAATGAGCAGTTCTTC. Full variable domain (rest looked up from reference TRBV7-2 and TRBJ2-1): GAGVSQSPSNKVTEKGKDVELRCDPISGHTALYWYRQSLGQGLEFLIYFQGNSAPDKSGLPSDRFSAERTGGSVSTLTIQRTQQEDSAVYLCASKRQGQYNEQFFGPGTRLTVL.

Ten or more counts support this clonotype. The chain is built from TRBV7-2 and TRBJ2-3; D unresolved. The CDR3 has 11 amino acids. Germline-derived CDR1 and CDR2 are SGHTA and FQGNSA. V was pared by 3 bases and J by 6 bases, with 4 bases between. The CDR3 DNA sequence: TGTGCCAGCAGCTTCCTGGATACGCAGTATTTT. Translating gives CASSFLDTQYF.

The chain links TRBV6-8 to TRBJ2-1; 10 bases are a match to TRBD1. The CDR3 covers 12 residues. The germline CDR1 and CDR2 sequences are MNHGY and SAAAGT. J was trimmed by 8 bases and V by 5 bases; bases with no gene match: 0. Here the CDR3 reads CASSGTGDEQFF. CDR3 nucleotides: TGTGCCAGCAGTGGGACAGGGGATGAGCAGTTCTTC.

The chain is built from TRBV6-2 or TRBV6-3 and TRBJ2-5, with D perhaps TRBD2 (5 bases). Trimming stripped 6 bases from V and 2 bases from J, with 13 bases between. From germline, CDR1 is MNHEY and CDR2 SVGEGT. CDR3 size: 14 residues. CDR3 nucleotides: TGTGCCAGCAGACCCCCGGGAACGCAAGAGACCCAGTACTTC. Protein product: CASRPPGTQETQYF.

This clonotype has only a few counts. CDR3 in DNA: TGTGCCAGCAGCTTAGGATCAGAATACTACGAGCAGTACTTC. As protein: CASSLGSEYYEQYF. The chain links TRBV7-8 to TRBJ2-7; D ambiguous. This CDR3 contains 14 residues. The germline CDR1 and CDR2 sequences are SGHVS and FQNEAQ. V was trimmed by 1 base and J by 3 bases, leaving 10 bases between them.

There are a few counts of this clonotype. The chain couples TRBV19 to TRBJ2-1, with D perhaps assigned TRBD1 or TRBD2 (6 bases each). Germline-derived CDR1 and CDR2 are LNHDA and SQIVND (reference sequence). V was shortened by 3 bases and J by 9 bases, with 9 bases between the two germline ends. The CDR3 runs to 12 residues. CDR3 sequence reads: CASSIRGGEQFF. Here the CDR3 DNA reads TGTGCCAGTAGTATCAGGGGAGGTGAGCAGTTCTTC.

The DNA for the CDR3 is TGTGCCAGCAGTTACACAAAGCATTACAATGAGCAGTTCTTC. This encodes CASSYTKHYNEQFF. J is TRBJ2-1 and V is TRBV6-2 or TRBV6-3; D not resolved. Per germline, CDR1 MNHEY and CDR2 SVGEGT. This CDR3 region has 14 residues. Trimming left V 2 bases short and J 4 bases short, with 9 bases between.

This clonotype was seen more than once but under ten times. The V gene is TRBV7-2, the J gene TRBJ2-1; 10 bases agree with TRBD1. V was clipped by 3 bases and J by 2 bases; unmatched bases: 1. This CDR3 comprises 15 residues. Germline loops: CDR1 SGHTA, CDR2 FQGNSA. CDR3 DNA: TGTGCCAGCAGCTTGGACAGGGGGGCCTACAATGAGCAGTTCTTC. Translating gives CASSLDRGAYNEQFF.

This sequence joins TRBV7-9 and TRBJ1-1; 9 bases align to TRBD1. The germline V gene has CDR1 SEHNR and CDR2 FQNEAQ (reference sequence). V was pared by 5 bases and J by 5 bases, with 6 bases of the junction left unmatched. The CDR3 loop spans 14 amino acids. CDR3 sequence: CASSKDRGWTEAFF. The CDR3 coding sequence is TGTGCCAGCAGCAAGGACAGGGGTTGGACTGAAGCTTTCTTT.

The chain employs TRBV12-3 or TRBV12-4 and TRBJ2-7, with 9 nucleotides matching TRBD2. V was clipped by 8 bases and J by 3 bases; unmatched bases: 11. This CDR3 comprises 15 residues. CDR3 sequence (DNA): TGTGCCAGCCGATCCCGGATTAGCGGGGGCTACGAGCAGTACTTC. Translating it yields CASRSRISGGYEQYF.